One and the same sample provided the 21 T cell receptor beta chains below, sequenced in a study of cytomegalovirus exposure and HLA in healthy donors. The PCR was carried out with 60 Vbeta primers and 13 Jbeta primers. The repertoire was sequenced with immunoSEQ multiplex PCR; TCRdb's copy has only in-frame clones and lacks some. The sample comprises approximately 150,000 clones, approximately 80% of which are singletons, and about 2.6% rests with the top ten. Material for sequencing was PBMCs. The receptor set was obtained from a woman between 40 and 50 years old in good health and CMV-seropositive.

This sequence joins TRBV18 and TRBJ1-1, with a tentative D call TRBD1 (5 bases). Trimming removed 2 bases from V and 0 bases from J, with 10 bases in between. There are 15 residues in the CDR3. CDR1 is KGHSH and CDR2 is LQKENI in the germline V gene. CDR3 nucleotide sequence: TGTGCCAGCTCACCATCTCAGGACATGAACACTGAAGCTTTCTTT. As protein: CASSPSQDMNTEAFF.

The J gene is TRBJ1-1, the V gene TRBV7-2; TRBD1 agrees at 10 bases. CDR1 and CDR2 from the germline V gene are SGHTA and FQGNSA. The length of the CDR3 is 14 residues. V shed 5 bases and J 4 bases; nucleotides not matched to a gene: 4. Here the CDR3 reads CASSTTGGFTEAFF. CDR3 DNA sequence: TGTGCCAGCAGCACGACAGGGGGCTTCACTGAAGCTTTCTTT.

This chain links TRBV5-1 with TRBJ1-3; tentative D call: TRBD1 (5 bases). Per germline, CDR1 SGHRS and CDR2 YFSETQ. The CDR3 has 15 residues. V was shortened by 0 bases and J by 3 bases, with 10 bases between the two germline ends. CDR3 amino acids: CASSLVGQGGNTIYF. DNA of the CDR3: TGCGCCAGCAGCTTGGTTGGCCAGGGTGGAAACACCATATATTTT.

This clone has a handful of counts. This sequence joins TRBV4-2 and TRBJ1-2; tentative D call: TRBD1 (6 bases). The germline V gene has CDR1 LGHNA and CDR2 YNFKEQ. V lost 1 base to trimming and J lost 8 bases, with 14 bases between them. The CDR3 has 14 residues. The CDR3 loop reads CASSQGGQGGGYTF. CDR3 DNA: TGTGCCAGCAGCCAAGGGGGGCAGGGCGGGGGCTACACCTTC.

The chain recombines TRBV6-1 with TRBJ1-5; D perhaps matches TRBD1 (5 bases). Germline values: CDR1 MNHNS, CDR2 SASEGT. V gave up 6 bases and J gave up 6 bases, with 12 bases separating them. This CDR3 contains 13 residues. The DNA for the CDR3 is TGTGCCAGCAGGCCGGGGGGGGGTCAGCCCCAGCATTTT. This translates into CASRPGGGQPQHF.

This clone was picked up a small number of times. The chain carries TRBV19 and TRBJ2-2; tentative D call: TRBD2 (5 bases). CDR1 and CDR2 from the germline V gene are LNHDA and SQIVND (reference sequence). The CDR3 is 14 residues long. V was cut by 4 bases and J by 0 bases, with 6 bases left in between. The CDR3 is CASSRRPNTGELFF. The CDR3 DNA reads TGTGCCAGTAGTAGGAGGCCGAACACCGGGGAGCTGTTTTTT.

This chain connects TRBV28 to TRBJ1-3; D may be TRBD1 (5 bases). V lost 10 bases to trimming and J lost 3 bases, with 19 bases between them. The CDR3 is made up of 15 amino acids. Germline CDR1 reads MDHEN; CDR2 reads SYDVKM. The chain's CDR3 is CATNHQGNIGNTIYF. Here the CDR3 DNA reads TGTGCCACCAACCACCAGGGTAATATTGGAAACACCATATATTTT.

J is TRBJ2-2 and V is TRBV29-1; 8 bases fit TRBD1. Per germline, CDR1 SQVTM and CDR2 ANQGSEA. The CDR3 spans 14 residues. V lost 1 base and J lost 6; bases outside the gene matches: 4. CDR3 loop: CSVEVRGLAGELFF. The CDR3 coding sequence is TGCAGCGTTGAAGTCAGGGGGCTAGCCGGGGAGCTGTTTTTT.

This chain joins TRBV6-5 and TRBJ1-6, with 8 bases identical to TRBD1. This CDR3 is 15 amino acids long. Germline V lookup: CDR1 MNHEY, CDR2 SVGAGI. V lost 5 bases and J lost 7; bases outside the gene matches: 7. CDR3 in DNA: TGTGCCAGCAGTGTTCGACAGGGGTTGAATTCACCCCTCCACTTT. Protein product: CASSVRQGLNSPLHF.

The chain uses TRBV18 and TRBJ1-1, with D hard to call. Trimming shortened V by 3 bases and J by 0 bases, and 8 bases separated the two germline ends. CDR1 is KGHSH and CDR2 is LQKENI in the germline V gene. CDR3 length equals 14 residues. CDR3 protein: CASSPVEVNTEAFF. The CDR3 DNA reads as TGTGCCAGCTCACCGGTGGAGGTGAACACTGAAGCTTTCTTT.

The chain combines TRBV5-5 with TRBJ2-7; D is possibly TRBD2 (6 bases). CDR1 and CDR2 (germline): SGHKS, YYEKEE (reference sequence). V was clipped by 0 bases and J by 2 bases, with 12 bases between them. This CDR3 contains 15 residues. The CDR3 nucleotides are TGTGCCAGCAGCTTGGCCGGGAGCTCTCCCTACGAGCAGTACTTC. Protein product: CASSLAGSSPYEQYF.

The chain links TRBV19 to TRBJ1-1; maybe TRBD1 (5 bases). Germline CDR1 LNHDA, CDR2 SQIVND (reference sequence). The CDR3 totals 14 residues. V lost 6 bases to trimming and J lost 1 base, with 12 bases between them. CDR3 in amino acids: CASRGGRSNTEAFF. The CDR3 DNA sequence: TGTGCCAGTAGGGGGGGACGGTCGAACACTGAAGCTTTCTTT.

This chain connects TRBV6-1 to TRBJ1-1; a possible D gene is TRBD1 (5 bases). This CDR3 comprises 15 residues. V lost 2 bases and J lost 1, with 11 bases in between. Germline CDR1 and CDR2: MNHNS and SASEGT. CDR3 DNA sequence: TGTGCCAGCAGTGAAAATCAGGGCCCGAACACTGAAGCTTTCTTT. It specifies CASSENQGPNTEAFF.

The V and J genes are TRBV29-1 and TRBJ1-2; possibly TRBD1 for D (5 bases). The V gene lost 1 base and the J gene lost 2 bases, with 11 bases spanning the gap. Germline V gene data show CDR1 as SQVTM and CDR2 as ANQGSEA. This CDR3 comprises 14 residues. The CDR3 DNA reads TGCAGCGTTGAAGGGAGGGGTGTGAACTATGGCTACACCTTC. It is translated as CSVEGRGVNYGYTF.

The genes are TRBV10-3 and TRBJ2-3; TRBD1 aligns across 9 bases. The CDR3 contains 14 residues. Germline V lookup: CDR1 ENHRY, CDR2 SYGVKD. Germline trimming cut 11 bases from V and 4 bases from J; bases unmatched to any gene: 10. The CDR3 sequence: CAGAGQGRADTQYF. CDR3 nucleotides: TGTGCCGGCGCGGGACAGGGTAGGGCAGATACGCAGTATTTT.

This chain joins TRBV19 and TRBJ2-3, with 9 bases that match TRBD2. This CDR3 is built from 16 residues. V was pared by 1 base and J by 0 bases, with 2 bases of the junction left unmatched. The germline V gene has CDR1 LNHDA and CDR2 SQIVND (reference sequence). In nucleotides, the CDR3 is TGTGCCAGTAGTATAGGGACTAGCGAGAGCACAGATACGCAGTATTTT. Protein: CASSIGTSESTDTQYF.

V is TRBV19 and J is TRBJ2-3; D is perhaps TRBD2 (7 bases). The CDR3 has 13 residues. Looked up from germline, CDR1 is LNHDA and CDR2 is SQIVND (reference sequence). The V and J ends lost 9 bases and 0 bases respectively, with 10 bases between them. The CDR3 is CARGGGSTDTQYF. The CDR3 DNA sequence: TGTGCCAGAGGGGGGGGTAGCACAGATACGCAGTATTTT.

The count of this clone is one. The rearrangement uses TRBV5-1 and TRBJ2-3; a weak D match, TRBD1 (6 bases). Deletions cut 1 base from V and 2 bases from J, with 17 bases between. There are 17 residues in the CDR3. Germline V gene sequence: CDR1 SGHRS, CDR2 YFSETQ. CDR3 in DNA: TGCGCCAGCAGCTTGACCCGACAGGACATAACCACAGATACGCAGTATTTT. It specifies CASSLTRQDITTDTQYF.

About this clone: This CDR3 is also generated by other DNA sequences in the sample. The rearrangement uses TRBV18 and TRBJ2-5, with TRBD1 identical over 7 bases. The germline CDR1 and CDR2 sequences are KGHSH and LQKENI. The length of the CDR3 is 14 residues. J lost 4 bases, V lost 3 bases, and 5 bases had no gene match. The CDR3 protein is CASSPPGQRETQYF. CDR3 DNA: TGTGCCAGCTCACCCCCGGGACAGAGAGAGACCCAGTACTTC. Complete variable domain (other parts from reference TRBV18 and TRBJ2-5): NAGVMQNPRHLVRRRGQEARLRCSPMKGHSHVYWYRQLPEEGLKFMVYLQKENIIDESGMPKERFSAEFPKEGPSILRIQQVVRGDSAAYFCASSPPGQRETQYFGPGTRLLVL.

The rearrangement links TRBV19 to TRBJ1-1; D gene uncertain. V gave up 5 bases and J gave up 1 base, with 11 bases separating them. CDR1 is LNHDA and CDR2 is SQIVND in the germline V gene (reference sequence). This CDR3 comprises 14 residues. CDR3 bases: TGTGCCAGTAGTGTCGACATTACGAACACTGAAGCTTTCTTT. Its protein product is CASSVDITNTEAFF.

The chain links TRBV18 to TRBJ2-7, with TRBD1 as a possible D gene (6 bases). Germline V lookup: CDR1 KGHSH, CDR2 LQKENI. V lost 2 bases, J lost 4 bases, and 12 bases lay in between. The CDR3 runs 14 residues. CDR3 residues: CASSPGKGEYEQYF. The CDR3 DNA reads as TGTGCCAGCTCACCAGGGAAGGGGGAATACGAGCAGTACTTC.